The clone carrying this TCR beta chain has just one count. Trimming stripped 0 bases from V and 5 bases from J, with 13 bases between. There are 15 residues in the CDR3. Germline-derived CDR1 and CDR2 are LGHNA and YSLEER. Data came from immunoSEQ multiplex PCR; TCRdb stores just in-frame clones and leaves some out. Here the sample spans millions of clones, 90% to 95% being singletons. The sample originates from a study of shared clonotypes between healthy human individuals. The rearrangement joins TRBV4-3 to TRBJ2-5, with D uncertain. This TCR came from a man between 18 and 35 years old in good health. Source material: naive CD4+ T cells sorted from blood. Subset defined: CD45RA+ positively selected. The DNA for the CDR3 is TGCGCCAGCAGCCAAGATAAGCTAGTTTGGGAGACCCAGTACTTC. It translates to CASSQDKLVWETQYF.